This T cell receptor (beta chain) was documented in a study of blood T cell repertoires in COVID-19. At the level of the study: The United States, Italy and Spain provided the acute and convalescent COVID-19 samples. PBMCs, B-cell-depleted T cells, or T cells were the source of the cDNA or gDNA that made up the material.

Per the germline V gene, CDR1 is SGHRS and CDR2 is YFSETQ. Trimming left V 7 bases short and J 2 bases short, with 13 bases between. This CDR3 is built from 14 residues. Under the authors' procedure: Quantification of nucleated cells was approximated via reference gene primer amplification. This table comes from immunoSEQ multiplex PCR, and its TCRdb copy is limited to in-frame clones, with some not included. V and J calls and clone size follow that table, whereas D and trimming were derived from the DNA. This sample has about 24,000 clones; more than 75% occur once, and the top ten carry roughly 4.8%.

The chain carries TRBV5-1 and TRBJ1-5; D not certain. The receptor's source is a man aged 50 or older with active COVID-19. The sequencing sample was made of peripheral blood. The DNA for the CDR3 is TGCGCCAGCGCCCCGGCGGTGGGCAATCAGCCCCAGCATTTT. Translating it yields CASAPAVGNQPQHF. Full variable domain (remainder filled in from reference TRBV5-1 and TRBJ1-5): KAGVTQTPRYLIKTRGQQVTLSCSPISGHRSVSWYQQTPGQGLQFLFEYFSETQRNKGNFPGRFSGRQFSNSRSEMNVSTLELGDSALYLCASAPAVGNQPQHFGDGTRLSIL.